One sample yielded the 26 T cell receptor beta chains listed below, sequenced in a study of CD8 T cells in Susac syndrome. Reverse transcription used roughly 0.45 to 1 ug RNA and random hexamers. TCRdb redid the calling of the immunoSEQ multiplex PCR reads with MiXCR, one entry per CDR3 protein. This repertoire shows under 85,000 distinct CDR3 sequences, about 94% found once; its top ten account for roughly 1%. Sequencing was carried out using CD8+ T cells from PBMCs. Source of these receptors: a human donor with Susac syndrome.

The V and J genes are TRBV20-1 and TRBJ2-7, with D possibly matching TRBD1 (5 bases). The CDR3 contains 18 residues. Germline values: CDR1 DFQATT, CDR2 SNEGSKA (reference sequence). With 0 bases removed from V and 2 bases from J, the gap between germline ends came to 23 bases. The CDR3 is CSARDPFGAQIGPYEQYF. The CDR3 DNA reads TGCAGTGCTAGAGATCCGTTTGGGGCCCAAATCGGTCCCTACGAGCAGTACTTC.

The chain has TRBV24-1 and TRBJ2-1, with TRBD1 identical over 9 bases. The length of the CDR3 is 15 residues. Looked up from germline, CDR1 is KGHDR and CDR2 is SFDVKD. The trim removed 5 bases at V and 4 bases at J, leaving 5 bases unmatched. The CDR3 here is CATSARDRVYNEQFF. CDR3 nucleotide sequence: TGTGCCACCAGTGCGCGGGACAGGGTTTACAATGAGCAGTTCTTC.

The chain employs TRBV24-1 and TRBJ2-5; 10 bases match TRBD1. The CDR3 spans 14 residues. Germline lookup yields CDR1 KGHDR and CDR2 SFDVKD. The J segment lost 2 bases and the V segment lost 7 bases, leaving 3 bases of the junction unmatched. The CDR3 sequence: CATRKDRGQETQYF. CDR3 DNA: TGTGCCACCAGAAAGGACAGGGGGCAAGAGACCCAGTACTTC.

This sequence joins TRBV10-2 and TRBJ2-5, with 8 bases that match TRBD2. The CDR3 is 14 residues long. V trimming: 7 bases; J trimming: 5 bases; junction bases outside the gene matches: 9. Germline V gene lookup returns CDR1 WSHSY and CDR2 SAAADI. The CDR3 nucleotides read TGCGCCAGCAATCCGGGAGGGCCGGTGGAGACCCAGTACTTC. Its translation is CASNPGGPVETQYF.

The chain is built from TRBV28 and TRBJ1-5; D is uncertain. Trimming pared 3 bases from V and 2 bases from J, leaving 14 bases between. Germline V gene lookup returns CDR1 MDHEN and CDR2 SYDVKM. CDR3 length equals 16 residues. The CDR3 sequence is CASSFRGGSGNQPQHF. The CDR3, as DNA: TGTGCCAGCAGTTTCCGGGGTGGATCGGGCAATCAGCCCCAGCATTTT.

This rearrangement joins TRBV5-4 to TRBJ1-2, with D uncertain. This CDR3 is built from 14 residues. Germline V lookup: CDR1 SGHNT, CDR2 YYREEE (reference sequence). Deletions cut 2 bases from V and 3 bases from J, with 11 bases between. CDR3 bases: TGTGCCAGCAGCTTCTTCGGGGTGGACTATGGCTACACCTTC. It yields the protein CASSFFGVDYGYTF. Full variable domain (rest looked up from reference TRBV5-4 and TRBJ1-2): ETGVTQSPTHLIKTRGQQVTLRCSSQSGHNTVSWYQQALGQGPQFIFQYYREEENGRGNFPPRFSGLQFPNYSSELNVNALELDDSALYLCASSFFGVDYGYTFGSGTRLTVV.

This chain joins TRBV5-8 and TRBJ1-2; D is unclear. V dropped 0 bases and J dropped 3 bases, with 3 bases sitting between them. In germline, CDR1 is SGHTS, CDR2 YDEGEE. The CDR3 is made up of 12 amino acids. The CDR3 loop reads CASSLGYYGYTF. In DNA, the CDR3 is TGTGCCAGCAGCTTGGGCTACTATGGCTACACCTTC.

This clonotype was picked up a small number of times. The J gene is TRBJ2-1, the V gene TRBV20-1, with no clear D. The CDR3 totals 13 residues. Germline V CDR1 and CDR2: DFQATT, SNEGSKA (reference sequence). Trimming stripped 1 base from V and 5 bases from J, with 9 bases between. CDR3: CSARAPRNNEQFF. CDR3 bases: TGCAGTGCTAGAGCTCCCAGAAACAATGAGCAGTTCTTC.

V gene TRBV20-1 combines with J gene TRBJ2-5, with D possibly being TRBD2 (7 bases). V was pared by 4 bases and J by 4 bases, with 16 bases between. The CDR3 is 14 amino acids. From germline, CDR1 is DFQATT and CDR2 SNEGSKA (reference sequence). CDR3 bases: TGCAGTGCTATAGGGGGGGTCATACTAGAGACCCAGTACTTC. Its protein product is CSAIGGVILETQYF.

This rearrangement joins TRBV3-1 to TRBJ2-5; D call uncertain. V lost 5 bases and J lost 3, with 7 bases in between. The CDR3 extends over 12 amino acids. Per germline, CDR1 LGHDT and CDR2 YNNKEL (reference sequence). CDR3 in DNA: TGTGCCAGCAGCTATAGGGAAGAGACCCAGTACTTC. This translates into CASSYREETQYF.

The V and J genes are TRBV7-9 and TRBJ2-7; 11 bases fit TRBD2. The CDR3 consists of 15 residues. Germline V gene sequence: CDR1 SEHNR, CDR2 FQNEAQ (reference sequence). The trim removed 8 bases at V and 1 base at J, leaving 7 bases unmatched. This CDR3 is CASGPGLAGSYEQYF. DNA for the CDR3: TGTGCCAGCGGGCCCGGACTAGCGGGTTCCTACGAGCAGTACTTC.

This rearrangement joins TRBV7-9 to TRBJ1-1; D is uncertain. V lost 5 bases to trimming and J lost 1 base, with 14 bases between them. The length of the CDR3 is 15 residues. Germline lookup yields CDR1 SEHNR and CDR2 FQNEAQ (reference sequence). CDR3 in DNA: TGTGCCAGCAGCCCTCCCCAATTTGGGAACACTGAAGCTTTCTTT. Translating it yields CASSPPQFGNTEAFF.

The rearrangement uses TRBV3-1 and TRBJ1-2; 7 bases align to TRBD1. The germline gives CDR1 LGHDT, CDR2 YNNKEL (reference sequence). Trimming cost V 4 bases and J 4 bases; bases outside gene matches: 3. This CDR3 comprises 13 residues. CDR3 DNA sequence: TGTGCCAGCAGCCCGGGGACAGCCTATGGCTACACCTTC. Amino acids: CASSPGTAYGYTF.

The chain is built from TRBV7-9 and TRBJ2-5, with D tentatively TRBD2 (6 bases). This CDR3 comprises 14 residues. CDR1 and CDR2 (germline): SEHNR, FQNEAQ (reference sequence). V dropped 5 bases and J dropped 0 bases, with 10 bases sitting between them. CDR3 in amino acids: CASSPRDYQETQYF. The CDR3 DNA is TGTGCCAGCAGCCCCCGGGACTACCAAGAGACCCAGTACTTC.

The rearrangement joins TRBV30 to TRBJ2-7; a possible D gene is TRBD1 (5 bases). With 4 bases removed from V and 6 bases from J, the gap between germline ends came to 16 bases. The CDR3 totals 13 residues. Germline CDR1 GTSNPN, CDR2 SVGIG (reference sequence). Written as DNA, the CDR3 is TGTGCCTGGATTGGGGCTTCCTGGGGCGAGCAGTACTTC. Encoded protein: CAWIGASWGEQYF. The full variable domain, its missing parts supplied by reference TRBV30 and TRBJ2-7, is SQTIHQWPATLVQPVGSPLSLECTVEGTSNPNLYWYRQAAGRGLQLLFYSVGIGQISSEVPQNLSASRPQDRQFILSSKKLLLSDSGFYLCAWIGASWGEQYFGPGTRLTVT.

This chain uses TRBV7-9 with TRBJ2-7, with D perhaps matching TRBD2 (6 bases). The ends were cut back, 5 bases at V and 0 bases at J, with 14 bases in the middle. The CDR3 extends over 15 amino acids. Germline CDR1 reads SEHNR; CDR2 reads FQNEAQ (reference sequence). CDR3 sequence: CASSVGTDSSYEQYF. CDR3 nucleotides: TGTGCCAGCAGCGTTGGGACTGATAGCTCCTACGAGCAGTACTTC.

Here the CDR3 reads CATSSLHWAALAVDTQYF. For the CDR3, the DNA is TGTGCCACCAGCAGCCTTCACTGGGCGGCACTAGCGGTAGATACGCAGTATTTT. The V and J genes are TRBV15 and TRBJ2-3; TRBD2 matches at 8 bases. Germline V gene lookup returns CDR1 LNHNV and CDR2 YYDKDF (reference sequence). The V gene end was trimmed by 3 bases and the J gene end by 5 bases; junction bases not matched to a gene: 16. CDR3 length: 18 residues.

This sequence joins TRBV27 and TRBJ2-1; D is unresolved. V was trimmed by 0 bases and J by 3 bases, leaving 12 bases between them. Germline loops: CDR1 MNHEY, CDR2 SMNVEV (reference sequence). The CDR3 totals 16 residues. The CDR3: CASSLSGTLSYNEQFF. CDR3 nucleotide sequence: TGTGCCAGCAGTTTATCCGGCACTCTGAGCTACAATGAGCAGTTCTTC.

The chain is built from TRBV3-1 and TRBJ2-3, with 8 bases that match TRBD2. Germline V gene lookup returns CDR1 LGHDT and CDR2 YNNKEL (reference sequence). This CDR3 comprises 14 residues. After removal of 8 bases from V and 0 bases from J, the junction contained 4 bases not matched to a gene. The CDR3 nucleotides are TGTGCCAGCGGACCTAGCGGGAGCACAGATACGCAGTATTTT. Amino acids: CASGPSGSTDTQYF.

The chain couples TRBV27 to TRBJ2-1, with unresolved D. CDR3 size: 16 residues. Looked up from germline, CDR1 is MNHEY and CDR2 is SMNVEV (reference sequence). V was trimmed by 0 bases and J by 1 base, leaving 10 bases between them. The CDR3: CASSLSLGPSYNEQFF. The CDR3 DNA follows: TGTGCCAGCAGTTTATCCCTGGGCCCATCCTACAATGAGCAGTTCTTC.

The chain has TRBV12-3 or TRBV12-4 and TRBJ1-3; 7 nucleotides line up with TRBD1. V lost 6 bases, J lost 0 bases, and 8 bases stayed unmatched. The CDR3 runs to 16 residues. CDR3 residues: CASSPDREGSGNTIYF. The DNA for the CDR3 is TGTGCCAGCAGCCCCGACAGGGAGGGCTCTGGAAACACCATATATTTT.

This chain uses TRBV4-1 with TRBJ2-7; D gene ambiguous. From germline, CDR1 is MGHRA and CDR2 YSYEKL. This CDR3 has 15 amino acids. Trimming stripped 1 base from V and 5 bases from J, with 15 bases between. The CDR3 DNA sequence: TGCGCCAGCAGCCAAGGTCTAGGTGGTGGGGACGAGCAGTACTTC. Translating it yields CASSQGLGGGDEQYF.

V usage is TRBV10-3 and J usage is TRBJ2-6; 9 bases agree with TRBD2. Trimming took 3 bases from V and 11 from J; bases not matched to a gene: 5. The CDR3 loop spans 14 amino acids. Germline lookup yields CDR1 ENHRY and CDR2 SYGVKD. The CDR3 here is CAISDSGGRDVLTF. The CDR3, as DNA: TGTGCCATCAGTGATAGCGGGGGCCGGGACGTCCTGACTTTC.

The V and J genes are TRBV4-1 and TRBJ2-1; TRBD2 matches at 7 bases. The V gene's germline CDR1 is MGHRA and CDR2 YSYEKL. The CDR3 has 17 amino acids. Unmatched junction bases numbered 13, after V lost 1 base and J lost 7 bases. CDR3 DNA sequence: TGCGCCAGCAGCCAAGTTGGGGGGAGGGCCCGAGGTAATGAGCAGTTCTTC. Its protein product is CASSQVGGRARGNEQFF.

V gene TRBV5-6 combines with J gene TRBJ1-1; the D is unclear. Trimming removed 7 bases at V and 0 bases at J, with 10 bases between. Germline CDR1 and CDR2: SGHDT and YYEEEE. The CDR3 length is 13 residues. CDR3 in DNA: TGTGCCAGCTGCGACCGGATGAACACTGAAGCTTTCTTT. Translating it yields CASCDRMNTEAFF.

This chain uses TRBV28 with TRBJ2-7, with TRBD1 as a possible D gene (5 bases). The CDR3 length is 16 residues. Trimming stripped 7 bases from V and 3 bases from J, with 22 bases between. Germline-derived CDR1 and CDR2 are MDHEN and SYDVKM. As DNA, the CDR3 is TGTGCCAGCACCGAGACCACAGGTCGGAGCTTCTACGAGCAGTACTTC. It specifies CASTETTGRSFYEQYF.